This T cell receptor (beta chain) originates from a study of blood T cell repertoires in COVID-19. Study details: Nucleic acid was either cDNA or gDNA, and it came from T cells, B-cell-depleted T cells, or PBMCs.

With 1 base clipped from V and 5 bases from J, the junction kept 2 bases outside the gene matches. The CDR3 extends over 15 amino acids. The germline CDR1 and CDR2 sequences are SGHVS and FNYEAQ. Sequenced by immunoSEQ multiplex PCR; TCRdb stores in-frame clones only, minus some. The profile covers 80,000 to 95,000 clones, with 85% appearing a single time and roughly 37% taken by the ten largest. This chain uses TRBV7-6 with TRBJ2-3, with 11 nucleotides matching TRBD2. Sequenced: peripheral blood. The receptor's source is a man older than 75 with acute or convalescent COVID-19. Written as DNA, the CDR3 is TGTGCCAGCAGCTTAGTAGCGGGAGGGCGAGATACGCAGTATTTT. This translates into CASSLVAGGRDTQYF.